The sequence of this TCR beta chain was determined in a study of Graves' ophthalmopathy and Graves' hyperthyroidism. RNA transcripts were the template, and TCR beta CDR3 regions were amplified from them. The library came from an HTBI-primed first-round RT-PCR and a second-round multiplex PCR. TCRdb processed the multiplex PCR reads anew with MiXCR; each CDR3 protein has one entry. The sample contains roughly 350,000 distinct CDR3 sequences, about 15% of which appear only once. Germline CDR1 reads DFQATT; CDR2 reads SNEGSKA (reference sequence). This CDR3 is 14 amino acids long. The ends were cut back, 3 bases at V and 0 bases at J, with 9 bases in the middle. Diagnosis used clinical symptoms, serum thyroxine, TRAb, thyroid ultrasound and orbital computed tomography. The table lists this clonotype with many counts.

Sequenced sample: peripheral blood. The sequence came from an adult woman with stable Graves' hyperthyroidism. The J gene is TRBJ1-3, the V gene TRBV20-1; D is ambiguous. The DNA for the CDR3 is TGCAGTGCTAGTATCGGGTTCTCTGGAAACACCATATATTTT. This gives the protein CSASIGFSGNTIYF.